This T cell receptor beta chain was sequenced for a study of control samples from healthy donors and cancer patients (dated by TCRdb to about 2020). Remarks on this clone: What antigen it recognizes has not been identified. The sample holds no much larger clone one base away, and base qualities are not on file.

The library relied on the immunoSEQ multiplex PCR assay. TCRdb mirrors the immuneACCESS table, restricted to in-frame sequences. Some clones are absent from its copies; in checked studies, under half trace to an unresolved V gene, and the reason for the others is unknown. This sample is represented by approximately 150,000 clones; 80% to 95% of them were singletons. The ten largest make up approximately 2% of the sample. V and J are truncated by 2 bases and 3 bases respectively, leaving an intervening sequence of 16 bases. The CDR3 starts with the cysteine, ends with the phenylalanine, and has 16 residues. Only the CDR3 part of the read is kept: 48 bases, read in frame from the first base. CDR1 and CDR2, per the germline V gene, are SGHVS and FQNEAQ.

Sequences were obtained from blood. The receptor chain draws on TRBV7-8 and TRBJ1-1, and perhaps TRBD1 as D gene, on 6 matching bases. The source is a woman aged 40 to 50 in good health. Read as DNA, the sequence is TGTGCCAGCAGCTTAATGGGGGGCTTAGGGGACACTGAAGCTTTCTTT. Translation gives CASSLMGGLGDTEAFF. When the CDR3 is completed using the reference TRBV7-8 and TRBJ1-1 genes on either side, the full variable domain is GAGVSQSPRYKVAKRGQDVALRCDPISGHVSLFWYQQALGQGPEFLTYFQNEAQLDKSGLPSDRFFAERPEGSVSTLKIQRTQQEDSAVYLCASSLMGGLGDTEAFFGQGTRLTVV.